Sequencing of this T cell receptor (beta chain) was carried out in a study of post-analysis software for immune sequencing data. Comment on this clonotype: Its target is unknown.

cDNA libraries for TCR beta contained unique molecular identifiers. About 500,000 cDNA molecules were obtained per 1 to 10 million input T cells. TCRdb analysed the PCR reads with MiXCR anew, one entry per CDR3 protein. Of some 260,000 distinct CDR3 sequences listed, 35% to 45% are singletons. Overall study findings and caveats: Strong same-batch co-clustering of samples appeared with F measure clustering. With TRBV5-6, TRBV5-1 and TRBV20-1 included, about 5 TRBV segments were more frequent in patients than in controls. Those with multiple sclerosis, the patient group, showed significantly lower normalized Chao1 diversity than controls.

This CDR3 is 16 amino acids long. Germline CDR1 is SGHRS and CDR2 is YFSETQ. Trimming shortened V by 0 bases and J by 2 bases, and 12 bases separated the two germline ends. The chain combines TRBV5-1 with TRBJ2-4; weak D call: TRBD1 (7 bases). The receptor was isolated from a girl between 5 and 17 years old with multiple sclerosis. What was sequenced was blood. The CDR3 DNA reads as TGCGCCAGCAGCTTGGATCCAGGGGGGTCCAAAAACATTCAGTACTTC. It specifies CASSLDPGGSKNIQYF.